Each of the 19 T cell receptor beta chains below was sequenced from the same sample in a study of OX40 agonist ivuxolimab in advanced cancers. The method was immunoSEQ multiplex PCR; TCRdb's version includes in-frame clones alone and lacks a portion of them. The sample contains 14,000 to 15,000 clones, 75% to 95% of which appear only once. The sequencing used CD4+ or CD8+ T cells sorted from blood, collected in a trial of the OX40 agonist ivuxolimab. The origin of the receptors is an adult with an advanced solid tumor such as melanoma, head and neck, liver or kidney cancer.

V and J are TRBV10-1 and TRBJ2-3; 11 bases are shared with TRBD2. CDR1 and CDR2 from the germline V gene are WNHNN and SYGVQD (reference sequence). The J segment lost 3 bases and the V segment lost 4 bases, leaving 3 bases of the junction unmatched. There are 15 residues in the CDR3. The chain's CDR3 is CASSVLAGGTDTQYF. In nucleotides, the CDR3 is TGCGCCAGCAGTGTTCTAGCGGGAGGTACAGATACGCAGTATTTT.

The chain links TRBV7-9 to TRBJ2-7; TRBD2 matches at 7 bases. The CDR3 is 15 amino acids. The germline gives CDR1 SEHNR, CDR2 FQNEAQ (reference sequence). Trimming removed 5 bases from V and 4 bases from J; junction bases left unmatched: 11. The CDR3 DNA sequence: TGTGCCAGCAGCGCGTTGCCGGGACTAAATTACGAGCAGTACTTC. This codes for CASSALPGLNYEQYF.

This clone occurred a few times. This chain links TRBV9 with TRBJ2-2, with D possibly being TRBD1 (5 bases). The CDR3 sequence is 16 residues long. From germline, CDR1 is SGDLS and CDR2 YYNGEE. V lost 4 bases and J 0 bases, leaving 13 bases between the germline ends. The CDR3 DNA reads TGTGCCAGCAGCATCCACAGGCTAACGAACACCGGGGAGCTGTTTTTT. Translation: CASSIHRLTNTGELFF.

CDR3 DNA: TGTGCCACCAGCAGCGACAGGGACTATGGCTACACCTTC. Protein product: CATSSDRDYGYTF. The rearrangement links TRBV15 to TRBJ1-2; 7 nucleotides agree with TRBD1. V gave up 3 bases and J gave up 3 bases; unmatched junction bases: 1. The CDR3 is 13 residues long. CDR1 is LNHNV and CDR2 is YYDKDF in the germline V gene (reference sequence).

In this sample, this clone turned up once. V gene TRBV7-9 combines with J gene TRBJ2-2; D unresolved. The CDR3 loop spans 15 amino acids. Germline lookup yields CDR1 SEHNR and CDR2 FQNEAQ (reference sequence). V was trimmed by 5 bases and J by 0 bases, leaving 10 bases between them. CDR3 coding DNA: TGTGCCAGCAGCCCCGACGGAACGAACACCGGGGAGCTGTTTTTT. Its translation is CASSPDGTNTGELFF.

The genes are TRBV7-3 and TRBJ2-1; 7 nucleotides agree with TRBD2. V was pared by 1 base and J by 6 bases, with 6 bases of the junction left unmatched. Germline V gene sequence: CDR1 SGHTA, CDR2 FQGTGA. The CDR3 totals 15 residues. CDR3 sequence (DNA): TGTGCCAGCAGCTTAATTGCGGGAGTCCCCAATGAGCAGTTCTTC. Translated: CASSLIAGVPNEQFF.

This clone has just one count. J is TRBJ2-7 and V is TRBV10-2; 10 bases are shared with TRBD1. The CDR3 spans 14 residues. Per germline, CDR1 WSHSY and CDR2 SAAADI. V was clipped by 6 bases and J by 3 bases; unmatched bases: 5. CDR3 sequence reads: CASRGGDRGYEQYF. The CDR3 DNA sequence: TGCGCCAGCAGGGGGGGGGACAGGGGCTACGAGCAGTACTTC.

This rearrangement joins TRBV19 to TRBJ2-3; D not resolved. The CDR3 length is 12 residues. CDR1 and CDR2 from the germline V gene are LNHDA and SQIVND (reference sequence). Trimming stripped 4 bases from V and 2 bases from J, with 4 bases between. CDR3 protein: CASSSYTDTQYF. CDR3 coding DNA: TGTGCCAGTAGTAGTTACACAGATACGCAGTATTTT.

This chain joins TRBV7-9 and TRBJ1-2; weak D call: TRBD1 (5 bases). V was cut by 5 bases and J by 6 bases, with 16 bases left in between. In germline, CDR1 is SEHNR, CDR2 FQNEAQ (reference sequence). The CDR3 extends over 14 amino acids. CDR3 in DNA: TGTGCCAGCAGCCAGGGTTCAGGGTATGATGGCTACACCTTC. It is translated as CASSQGSGYDGYTF.

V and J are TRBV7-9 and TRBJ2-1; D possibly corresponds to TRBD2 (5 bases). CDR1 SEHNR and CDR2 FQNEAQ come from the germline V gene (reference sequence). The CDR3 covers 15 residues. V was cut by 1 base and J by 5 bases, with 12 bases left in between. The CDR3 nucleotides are TGTGCCAGCAGCTTAGATGAGGGTCAGAACAATGAGCAGTTCTTC. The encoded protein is CASSLDEGQNNEQFF.

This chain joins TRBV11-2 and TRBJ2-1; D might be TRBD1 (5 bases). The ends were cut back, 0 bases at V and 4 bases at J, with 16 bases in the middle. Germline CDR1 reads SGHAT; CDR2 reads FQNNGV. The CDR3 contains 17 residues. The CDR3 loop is CASSLDVRVRLYNEQFF. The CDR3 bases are TGTGCCAGCAGCTTAGATGTCAGGGTCCGGCTTTACAATGAGCAGTTCTTC.

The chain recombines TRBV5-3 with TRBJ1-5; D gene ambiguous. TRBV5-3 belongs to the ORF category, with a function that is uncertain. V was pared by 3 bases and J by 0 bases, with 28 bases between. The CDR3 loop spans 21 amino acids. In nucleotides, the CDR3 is TGTGCCAGAAGCTGTTACCGGGCCCCACTAACTCCTCAGAATAGCAATCAGCCCCAGCATTTT. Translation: CARSCYRAPLTPQNSNQPQHF.

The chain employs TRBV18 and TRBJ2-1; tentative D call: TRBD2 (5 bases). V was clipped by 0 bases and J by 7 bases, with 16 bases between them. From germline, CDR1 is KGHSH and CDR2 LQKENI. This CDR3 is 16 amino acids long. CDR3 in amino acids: CASSPPVGVKENEQFF. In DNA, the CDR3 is TGTGCCAGCTCACCACCGGTGGGAGTGAAAGAAAATGAGCAGTTCTTC.

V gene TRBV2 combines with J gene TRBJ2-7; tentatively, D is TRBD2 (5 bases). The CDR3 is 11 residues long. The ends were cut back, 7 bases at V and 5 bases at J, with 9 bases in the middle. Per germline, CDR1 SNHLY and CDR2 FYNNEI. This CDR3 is CASTGINEQYF. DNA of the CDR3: TGTGCCAGCACGGGGATAAACGAGCAGTACTTC.

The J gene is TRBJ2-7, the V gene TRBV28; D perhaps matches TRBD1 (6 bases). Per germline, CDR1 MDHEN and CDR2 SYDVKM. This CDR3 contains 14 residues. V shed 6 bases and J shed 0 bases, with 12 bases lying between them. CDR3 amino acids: CASSLTGSSYEQYF. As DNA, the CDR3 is TGTGCCAGCAGCCTGACAGGTTCCTCCTACGAGCAGTACTTC.

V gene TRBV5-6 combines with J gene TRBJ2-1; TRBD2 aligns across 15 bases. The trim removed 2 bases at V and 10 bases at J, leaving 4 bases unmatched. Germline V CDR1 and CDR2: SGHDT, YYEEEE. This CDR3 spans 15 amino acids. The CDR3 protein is CASSFGTSGRYEQFF. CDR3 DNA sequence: TGTGCCAGCAGCTTTGGGACTAGCGGGAGGTACGAGCAGTTCTTC.

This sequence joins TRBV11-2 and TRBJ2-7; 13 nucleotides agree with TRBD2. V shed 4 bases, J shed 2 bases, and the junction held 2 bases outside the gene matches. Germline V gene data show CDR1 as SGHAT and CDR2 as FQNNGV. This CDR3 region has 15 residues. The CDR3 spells CASSYGLAGAYEQYF. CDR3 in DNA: TGTGCCAGCAGCTATGGACTAGCGGGAGCCTACGAGCAGTACTTC.

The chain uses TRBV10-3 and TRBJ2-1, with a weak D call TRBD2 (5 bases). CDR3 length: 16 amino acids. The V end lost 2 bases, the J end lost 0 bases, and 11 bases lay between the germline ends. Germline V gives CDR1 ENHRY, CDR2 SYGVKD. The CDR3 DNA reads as TGTGCCATCAGTGAGGACGGGGAGAGCTCCTACAATGAGCAGTTCTTC. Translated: CAISEDGESSYNEQFF.

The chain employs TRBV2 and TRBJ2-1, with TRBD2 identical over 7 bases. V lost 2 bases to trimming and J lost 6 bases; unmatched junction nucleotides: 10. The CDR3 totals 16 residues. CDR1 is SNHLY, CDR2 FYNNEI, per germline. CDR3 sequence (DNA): TGTGCCAGCAGTGAACCAGCTAGCGGAGCGACCAATGAGCAGTTCTTC. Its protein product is CASSEPASGATNEQFF.